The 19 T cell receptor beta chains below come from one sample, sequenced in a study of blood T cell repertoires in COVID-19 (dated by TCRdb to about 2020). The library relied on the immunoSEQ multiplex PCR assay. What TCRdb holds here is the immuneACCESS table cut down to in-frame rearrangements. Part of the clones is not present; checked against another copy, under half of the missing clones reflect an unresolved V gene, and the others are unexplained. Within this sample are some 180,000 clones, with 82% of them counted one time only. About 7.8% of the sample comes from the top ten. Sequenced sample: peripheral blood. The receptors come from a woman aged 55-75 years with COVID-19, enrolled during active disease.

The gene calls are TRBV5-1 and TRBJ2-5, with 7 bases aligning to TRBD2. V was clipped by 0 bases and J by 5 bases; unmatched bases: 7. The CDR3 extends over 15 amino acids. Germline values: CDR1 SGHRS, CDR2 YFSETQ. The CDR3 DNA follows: TGCGCCAGCAGCTTGGTTGAAGGGAGGGCGGAGACCCAGTACTTC. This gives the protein CASSLVEGRAETQYF.

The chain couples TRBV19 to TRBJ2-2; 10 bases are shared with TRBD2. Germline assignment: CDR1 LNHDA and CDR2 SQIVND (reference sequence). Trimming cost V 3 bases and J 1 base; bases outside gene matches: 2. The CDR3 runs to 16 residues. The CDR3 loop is CASSIWTSGNTGELFF. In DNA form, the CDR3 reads TGTGCCAGTAGTATTTGGACTAGCGGGAACACCGGGGAGCTGTTTTTT.

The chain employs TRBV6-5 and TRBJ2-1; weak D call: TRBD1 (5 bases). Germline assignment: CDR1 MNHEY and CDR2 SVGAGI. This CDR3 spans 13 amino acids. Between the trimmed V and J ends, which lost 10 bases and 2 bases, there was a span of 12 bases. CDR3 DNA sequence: TGTGCCACCAGCCCAGGGCCCTACAATGAGCAGTTCTTC. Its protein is CATSPGPYNEQFF.

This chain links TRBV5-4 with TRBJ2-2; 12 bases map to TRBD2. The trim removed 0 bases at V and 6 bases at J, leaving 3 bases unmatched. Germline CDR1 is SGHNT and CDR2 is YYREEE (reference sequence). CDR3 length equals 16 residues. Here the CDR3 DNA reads TGTGCCAGCAGCTTGGCCGGGACTAGCGGGTCCGGGGAGCTGTTTTTT. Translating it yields CASSLAGTSGSGELFF.

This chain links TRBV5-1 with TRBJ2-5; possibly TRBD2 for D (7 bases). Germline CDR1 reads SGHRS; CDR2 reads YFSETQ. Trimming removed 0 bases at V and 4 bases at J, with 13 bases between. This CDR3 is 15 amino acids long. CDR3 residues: CASSLDVGGGETQYF. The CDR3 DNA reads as TGCGCCAGCAGCTTGGATGTAGGGGGGGGAGAGACCCAGTACTTC.

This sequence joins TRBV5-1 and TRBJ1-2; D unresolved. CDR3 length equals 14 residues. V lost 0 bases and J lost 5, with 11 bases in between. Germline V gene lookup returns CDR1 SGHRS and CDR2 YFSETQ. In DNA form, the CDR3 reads TGCGCCAGCAGCTTGGACGACCAGAGGTATGGCTACACCTTC. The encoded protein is CASSLDDQRYGYTF.

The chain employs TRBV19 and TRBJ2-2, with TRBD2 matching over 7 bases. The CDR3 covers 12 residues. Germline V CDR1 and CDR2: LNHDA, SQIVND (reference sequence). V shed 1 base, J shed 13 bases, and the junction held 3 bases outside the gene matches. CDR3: CASSIAGGLLFF. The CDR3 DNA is TGTGCCAGTAGTATAGCGGGGGGATTGCTGTTTTTT. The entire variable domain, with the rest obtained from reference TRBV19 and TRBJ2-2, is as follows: DGGITQSPKYLFRKEGQNVTLSCEQNLNHDAMYWYRQDPGQGLRLIYYSQIVNDFQKGDIAEGYSVSREKKESFPLTVTSAQKNPTAFYLCASSIAGGLLFFGEGSRLTVL.

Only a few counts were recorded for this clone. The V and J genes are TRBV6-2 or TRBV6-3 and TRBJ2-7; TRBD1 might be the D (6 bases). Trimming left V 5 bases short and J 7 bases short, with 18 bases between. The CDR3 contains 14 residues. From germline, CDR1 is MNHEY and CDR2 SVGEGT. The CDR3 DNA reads TGTGCCAGCAGTGACCACTCGGACAGTCGGGAGCAGTACTTC. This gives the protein CASSDHSDSREQYF.

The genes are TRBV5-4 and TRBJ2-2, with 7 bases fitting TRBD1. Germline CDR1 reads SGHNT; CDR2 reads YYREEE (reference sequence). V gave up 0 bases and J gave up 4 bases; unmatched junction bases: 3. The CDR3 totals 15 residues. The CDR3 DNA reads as TGTGCCAGCAGCTTGGGACAGGGTGGCACCGGGGAGCTGTTTTTT. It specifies CASSLGQGGTGELFF.

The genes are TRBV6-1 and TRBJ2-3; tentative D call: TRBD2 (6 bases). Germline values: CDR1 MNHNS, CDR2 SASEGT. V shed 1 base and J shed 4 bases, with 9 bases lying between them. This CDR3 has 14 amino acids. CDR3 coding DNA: TGTGCCAGCAGTGAAGGGGGGGTGGCAGATACGCAGTATTTT. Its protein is CASSEGGVADTQYF.

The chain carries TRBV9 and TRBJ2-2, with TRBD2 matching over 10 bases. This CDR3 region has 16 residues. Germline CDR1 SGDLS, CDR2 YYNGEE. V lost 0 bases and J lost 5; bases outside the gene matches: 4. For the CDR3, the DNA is TGTGCCAGCAGCGTAGATACTAGCGGGAAAACCGGGGAGCTGTTTTTT. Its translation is CASSVDTSGKTGELFF.

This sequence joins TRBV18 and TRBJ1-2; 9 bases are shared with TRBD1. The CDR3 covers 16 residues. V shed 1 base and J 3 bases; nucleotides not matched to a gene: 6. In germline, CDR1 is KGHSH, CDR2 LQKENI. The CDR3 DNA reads TGTGCCAGCTCACCACTGGGGACAGGGATAGACTATGGCTACACCTTC. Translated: CASSPLGTGIDYGYTF.

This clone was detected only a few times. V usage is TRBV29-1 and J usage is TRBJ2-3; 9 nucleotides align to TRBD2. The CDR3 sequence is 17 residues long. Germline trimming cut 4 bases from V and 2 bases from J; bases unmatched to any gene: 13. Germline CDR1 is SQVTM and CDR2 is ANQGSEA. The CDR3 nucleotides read TGCAGCGTTGCTATTCGGTTAGCGGGAGTATTCACAGATACGCAGTATTTT. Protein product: CSVAIRLAGVFTDTQYF.

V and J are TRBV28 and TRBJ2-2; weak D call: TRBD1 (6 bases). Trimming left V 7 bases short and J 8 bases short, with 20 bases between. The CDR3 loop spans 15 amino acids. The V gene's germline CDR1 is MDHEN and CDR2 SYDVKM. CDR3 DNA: TGTGCCAGCACCCTATCAACAGGGTTTCCTGGGGAGCTGTTTTTT. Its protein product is CASTLSTGFPGELFF.

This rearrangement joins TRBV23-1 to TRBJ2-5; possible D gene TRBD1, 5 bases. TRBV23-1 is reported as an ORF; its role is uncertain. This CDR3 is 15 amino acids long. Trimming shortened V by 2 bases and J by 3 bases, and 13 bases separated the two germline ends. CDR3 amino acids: CASSQGVIGEETQYF. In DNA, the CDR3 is TGCGCCAGCAGTCAAGGGGTAATAGGGGAAGAGACCCAGTACTTC.

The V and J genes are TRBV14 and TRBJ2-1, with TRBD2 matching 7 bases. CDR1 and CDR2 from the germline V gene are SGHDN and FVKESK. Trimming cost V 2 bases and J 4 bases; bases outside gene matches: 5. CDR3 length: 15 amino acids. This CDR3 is CASSQLTSTYNEQFF. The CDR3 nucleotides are TGTGCCAGCAGCCAACTGACTAGCACTTACAATGAGCAGTTCTTC.

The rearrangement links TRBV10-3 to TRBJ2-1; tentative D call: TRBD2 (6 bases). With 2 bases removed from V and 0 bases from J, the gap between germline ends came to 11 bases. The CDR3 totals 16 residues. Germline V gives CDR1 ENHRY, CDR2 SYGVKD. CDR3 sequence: CAISERGLSSYNEQFF. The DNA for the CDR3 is TGTGCCATCAGTGAGAGGGGACTGAGCTCCTACAATGAGCAGTTCTTC.

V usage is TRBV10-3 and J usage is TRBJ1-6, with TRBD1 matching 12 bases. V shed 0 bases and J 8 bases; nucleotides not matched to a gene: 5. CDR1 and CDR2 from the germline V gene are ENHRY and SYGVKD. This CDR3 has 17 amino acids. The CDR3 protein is CAISESGTGGGYSPLHF. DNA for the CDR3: TGTGCCATCAGTGAGTCGGGGACAGGGGGCGGTTATTCACCCCTCCACTTT.

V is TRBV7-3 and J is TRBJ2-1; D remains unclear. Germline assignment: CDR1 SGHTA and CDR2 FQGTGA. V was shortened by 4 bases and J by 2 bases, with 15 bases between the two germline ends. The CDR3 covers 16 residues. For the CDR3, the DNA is TGTGCCAGCAGCTCAAAGAGCCTACCACCCTACAATGAGCAGTTCTTC. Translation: CASSSKSLPPYNEQFF.